These 32 T cell receptor beta chains share one sample of origin, sequenced in a study of spatial heterogeneity in lung cancer. Findings of the study overall: Counts that tracked tumor mutation counts were those of expanded intratumoral alpha and beta TCRs.

Via MiXCR, TCRdb re-called the 5' RACE reads, giving one row per CDR3 protein. The sample contains 7,000 or so distinct CDR3 sequences, around 18% of which appear only once. The antigens these receptors bind are not known. The time point was: sample taken at primary tumor resection. Source: lung tumor tissue, taken at surgery. The receptors shown here come from a female donor with early-stage non-small cell lung cancer.

This clonotype is deemed medium-sized. This sequence joins TRBV20-1 and TRBJ2-7; D possibly uses TRBD1 or TRBD2 (6 bases each). The V gene lost 7 bases and the J gene lost 2 bases, with 15 bases spanning the gap. There are 13 residues in the CDR3. From germline, CDR1 is DFQATT and CDR2 SNEGSKA (reference sequence). CDR3 sequence (DNA): TGCAGTGTCTACGCGGGACACACCTACGAGCAGTACTTC. Translated: CSVYAGHTYEQYF.

The chain carries TRBV2 and TRBJ2-2, with D possibly matching TRBD2 (5 bases). This CDR3 comprises 16 residues. Germline CDR1 is SNHLY and CDR2 is FYNNEI. The V end was cut by 0 bases, the J end by 4 bases, with 12 bases between. The chain's CDR3 is CASSEARVAPTGELFF. Written as DNA, the CDR3 is TGTGCCAGCAGTGAAGCGCGGGTAGCGCCCACCGGGGAGCTGTTTTTT. Based on the CDR3 plus reference TRBV2 and TRBJ2-2, the full variable domain is EPEVTQTPSHQVTQMGQEVILRCVPISNHLYFYWYRQILGQKVEFLVSFYNNEISEKSEIFDDQFSVERPDGSNFTLKIRSTKLEDSAMYFCASSEARVAPTGELFFGEGSRLTVL.

A single count supports this clonotype. J is TRBJ2-7 and V is TRBV4-3, with no clear D. V was pared by 0 bases and J by 0 bases, with 6 bases between. The germline gives CDR1 LGHNA, CDR2 YSLEER. The CDR3 length is 14 residues. The CDR3 reads CASSQEVPSYEQYF. CDR3 in DNA: TGCGCCAGCAGCCAAGAGGTGCCCTCCTACGAGCAGTACTTC.

This clonotype was recorded a few times. The chain combines TRBV12-3 or TRBV12-4 with TRBJ1-5, with unresolved D. The V gene lost 3 bases and the J gene lost 8 bases, with 14 bases spanning the gap. CDR3 length equals 14 residues. The CDR3: CASSLDTEPKPQHF. The CDR3 nucleotides read TGTGCCAGCAGTTTGGATACGGAACCCAAGCCCCAGCATTTT.

This clonotype showed up just a few times. The chain carries TRBV5-4 and TRBJ1-1, with 12 bases identical to TRBD1. The CDR3 consists of 12 residues. V lost 4 bases and J lost 9; bases outside the gene matches: 1. Looked up from germline, CDR1 is SGHNT and CDR2 is YYREEE (reference sequence). DNA of the CDR3: TGTGCCAGCAGCCGGGACAGGGGGCAAGCTTTCTTT. It translates to CASSRDRGQAFF.

This clonotype was detected only a few times. V gene TRBV28 combines with J gene TRBJ2-7; D remains ambiguous. CDR1 and CDR2 from the germline V gene are MDHEN and SYDVKM. V gave up 1 base and J gave up 1 base, with 5 bases separating them. The CDR3 is 13 amino acids. The CDR3: CASSLSASYEQYF. In nucleotides, the CDR3 is TGTGCCAGCAGTTTATCTGCTTCCTACGAGCAGTACTTC. The complete variable domain, with remaining parts taken from reference TRBV28 and TRBJ2-7, reads DVKVTQSSRYLVKRTGEKVFLECVQDMDHENMFWYRQDPGLGLRLIYFSYDVKMKEKGDIPEGYSVSREKKERFSLILESASTNQTSMYLCASSLSASYEQYFGPGTRLTVT.

This clonotype was seen a handful of times. This chain links TRBV20-1 with TRBJ2-2; TRBD1 matches 10 bases. This CDR3 region has 15 residues. V was clipped by 6 bases and J by 5 bases; unmatched bases: 9. Germline-derived CDR1 and CDR2 are DFQATT and SNEGSKA (reference sequence). The DNA of the CDR3 is TGCAGTGCCCCGGCTCGGACAGGGGGGACCGGGGAGCTGTTTTTT. This encodes CSAPARTGGTGELFF.

This clonotype rates as medium-sized. This chain's CDR3 is CASSLEGFQPQHF. Written as DNA, the CDR3 is TGTGCCAGCAGCTTAGAGGGGTTTCAGCCCCAGCATTTT. The genes are TRBV7-2 and TRBJ1-5; tentatively, D is TRBD1 (5 bases). The CDR3 has 13 residues. Germline-derived CDR1 and CDR2 are SGHTA and FQGNSA. Trimming shortened V by 1 base and J by 6 bases, and 7 bases separated the two germline ends.

This rearrangement joins TRBV6-5 to TRBJ2-5; TRBD2 matches at 9 bases. CDR3 length: 16 amino acids. V trimming: 2 bases; J trimming: 5 bases; junction bases outside the gene matches: 9. From germline, CDR1 is MNHEY and CDR2 SVGAGI. The CDR3 sequence: CASSYRPGLAGETQYF. The DNA of the CDR3 is TGTGCCAGCAGTTACAGACCGGGACTAGCTGGGGAGACCCAGTACTTC.

The genes are TRBV3-1 and TRBJ2-3; weak D call: TRBD1 (6 bases). This CDR3 spans 17 amino acids. V lost 1 base and J 4 bases, leaving 18 bases between the germline ends. The germline V gene encodes CDR1 LGHDT and CDR2 YNNKEL (reference sequence). The CDR3 region is CASSQGWQGFLPDTQYF. CDR3 DNA: TGTGCCAGCAGCCAAGGGTGGCAGGGGTTTCTCCCAGATACGCAGTATTTT.

By its share, this clonotype is medium-sized. The chain uses TRBV18 and TRBJ2-2; the D is unclear. Trimming took 2 bases from V and 2 from J, leaving 12 bases between them. Germline V gene data show CDR1 as KGHSH and CDR2 as LQKENI. The CDR3 contains 16 residues. The CDR3, as DNA: TGTGCCAGCTCACCATTCGGCACATCCAACACCGGGGAGCTGTTTTTT. It specifies CASSPFGTSNTGELFF.

The chain is built from TRBV2 and TRBJ2-3; no definite D call. Trimming shortened V by 8 bases and J by 5 bases, and 8 bases separated the two germline ends. CDR3 length: 11 residues. CDR1 SNHLY and CDR2 FYNNEI come from the germline V gene. The CDR3 nucleotides read TGTGCCAGCGCGTCAGGAGATACGCAGTATTTT. Its protein is CASASGDTQYF.

By share, this clonotype ranks as large. The rearrangement links TRBV7-9 to TRBJ2-5, with D possibly matching TRBD1 (6 bases). Germline V lookup: CDR1 SEHNR, CDR2 FQNEAQ (reference sequence). V shed 5 bases and J shed 5 bases, with 18 bases lying between them. The CDR3 spans 15 residues. DNA for the CDR3: TGTGCCAGCAGCCCCCCCGATCCAGGGGTCGAGACCCAGTACTTC. Protein product: CASSPPDPGVETQYF.

By its share, this clonotype is medium-sized. V and J are TRBV5-1 and TRBJ2-1; the match to TRBD1 covers 10 bases. Germline CDR1 SGHRS, CDR2 YFSETQ. This CDR3 comprises 14 residues. The trim removed 3 bases at V and 8 bases at J, leaving 5 bases unmatched. CDR3: CASSSGQGWDEQFF. CDR3 bases: TGCGCCAGCAGCTCGGGACAGGGGTGGGATGAGCAGTTCTTC. The full variable domain, in which reference TRBV5-1 and TRBJ2-1 provide the parts outside the CDR3, is KAGVTQTPRYLIKTRGQQVTLSCSPISGHRSVSWYQQTPGQGLQFLFEYFSETQRNKGNFPGRFSGRQFSNSRSEMNVSTLELGDSALYLCASSSGQGWDEQFFGPGTRLTVL.

The genes are TRBV12-3 or TRBV12-4 and TRBJ2-5; D remains ambiguous. Trimming stripped 5 bases from V and 2 bases from J, with 9 bases between. CDR3 size: 13 residues. The CDR3 DNA sequence: TGTGCCAGCAGTCCCGTGGGGCAAGAGACCCAGTACTTC. Translated, it gives CASSPVGQETQYF.

This chain links TRBV3-1 with TRBJ2-1; D gene ambiguous. The CDR3 contains 12 residues. Germline CDR1 and CDR2: LGHDT and YNNKEL (reference sequence). V was cut by 1 base and J by 8 bases, with 6 bases left in between. Here the CDR3 DNA reads TGTGCCAGCAGCCAAGCTCCAGATGAGCAGTTCTTC. Protein product: CASSQAPDEQFF.

This clonotype was seen a few times. The chain uses TRBV7-2 and TRBJ1-4; 7 bases are shared with TRBD1. V lost 6 bases, J lost 7 bases, and 5 bases stayed unmatched. This CDR3 is 13 amino acids long. The germline V gene encodes CDR1 SGHTA and CDR2 FQGNSA. DNA for the CDR3: TGTGCCAGCAGGAAAACAGGGGCTGAAAAACTGTTTTTT. Translated, it gives CASRKTGAEKLFF.

The gene calls are TRBV29-1 and TRBJ2-3; the D call may be TRBD1 or TRBD2 (6 bases each). This CDR3 region has 13 residues. CDR1 is SQVTM and CDR2 is ANQGSEA in the germline V gene. Between the trimmed V and J ends, which lost 5 bases and 0 bases, there was a span of 9 bases. This CDR3 reads CSVRGASTDTQYF. CDR3 coding DNA: TGCAGCGTTAGGGGGGCTAGCACAGATACGCAGTATTTT.

This clonotype was counted only a few times. The rearrangement uses TRBV5-1 and TRBJ1-6; tentative D call: TRBD1 (5 bases). The CDR3 covers 15 residues. Trimming stripped 0 bases from V and 4 bases from J, with 8 bases between. Germline lookup yields CDR1 SGHRS and CDR2 YFSETQ. This CDR3 is CASSLDGTYNSPLHF. The CDR3 bases are TGCGCCAGCAGCTTGGACGGGACTTATAATTCACCCCTCCACTTT.

In its sample, this clonotype was seen a few times. V and J are TRBV5-6 and TRBJ2-7; no definite D call. The germline V gene encodes CDR1 SGHDT and CDR2 YYEEEE. CDR3 size: 13 residues. V was pared by 4 bases and J by 3 bases, with 11 bases between. The CDR3 DNA is TGTGCCAGCAGCCTGGCTACTGACTACGAGCAGTACTTC. Its translation is CASSLATDYEQYF. Looking up the rest from reference TRBV5-6 and TRBJ2-7 gives the full variable domain: DAGVTQSPTHLIKTRGQQVTLRCSPKSGHDTVSWYQQALGQGPQFIFQYYEEEERQRGNFPDRFSGHQFPNYSSELNVNALLLGDSALYLCASSLATDYEQYFGPGTRLTVT.

The V gene is TRBV3-1, the J gene TRBJ2-3, with D maybe TRBD1 (6 bases). The CDR3 contains 13 residues. V lost 4 bases and J lost 5, with 10 bases in between. The germline CDR1 and CDR2 sequences are LGHDT and YNNKEL (reference sequence). The CDR3 DNA sequence: TGTGCCAGCAGCCCGCCAGGGGTAGATACGCAGTATTTT. It is translated as CASSPPGVDTQYF.

This clonotype is termed medium-sized. The chain employs TRBV29-1 and TRBJ1-2, with 8 nucleotides matching TRBD1. Trimming took 6 bases from V and 6 from J; bases not matched to a gene: 3. In germline, CDR1 is SQVTM, CDR2 ANQGSEA. This CDR3 is built from 11 residues. CDR3 loop: CSVQGAHGYTF. As DNA, the CDR3 is TGCAGCGTGCAGGGGGCTCATGGCTACACCTTC.

The rearrangement uses TRBV2 and TRBJ2-7, with a possible D match to TRBD1 (6 bases). The CDR3 contains 15 residues. The V end was cut by 2 bases, the J end by 4 bases, with 15 bases between. Germline CDR1 reads SNHLY; CDR2 reads FYNNEI. CDR3 loop: CASSEIGQPEYEQYF. The CDR3 DNA sequence: TGTGCCAGCAGTGAAATAGGACAGCCAGAATACGAGCAGTACTTC.

A few counts support this clonotype. CDR3 loop: CASYRAFF. The CDR3 nucleotides read TGTGCCAGCTATCGGGCTTTCTTT. The chain is built from TRBV28 and TRBJ1-1; D remains unclear. Germline V gene lookup returns CDR1 MDHEN and CDR2 SYDVKM. This CDR3 region has 8 residues. V lost 8 bases, J lost 11 bases, and 6 bases lay in between.

V and J are TRBV15 and TRBJ2-3; 9 bases agree with TRBD2. Germline CDR1 reads LNHNV; CDR2 reads YYDKDF (reference sequence). V was clipped by 10 bases and J by 3 bases; unmatched bases: 5. The length of the CDR3 is 13 residues. In nucleotides, the CDR3 is TGTGCCAGCGGGACTAGCAGGACAGATACGCAGTATTTT. Protein product: CASGTSRTDTQYF. The entire variable domain, with the rest obtained from reference TRBV15 and TRBJ2-3, is as follows: DAMVIQNPRYQVTQFGKPVTLSCSQTLNHNVMYWYQQKSSQAPKLLFHYYDKDFNNEADTPDNFQSRRPNTSFCFLDIRSPGLGDTAMYLCASGTSRTDTQYFGPGTRLTVL.

This clonotype was seen more than once but under ten times. This rearrangement joins TRBV19 to TRBJ1-2; 7 positions agree with TRBD1. Trimming cost V 5 bases and J 5 bases; bases outside gene matches: 8. This CDR3 spans 14 amino acids. The germline gives CDR1 LNHDA, CDR2 SQIVND (reference sequence). CDR3 sequence: CASSPLDRVYGYTF. CDR3 nucleotide sequence: TGTGCCAGTAGTCCCCTCGACAGGGTGTATGGCTACACCTTC.

V is TRBV20-1 and J is TRBJ2-1; D is perhaps TRBD2 (5 bases). The V gene's germline CDR1 is DFQATT and CDR2 SNEGSKA (reference sequence). The CDR3 runs 15 residues. V dropped 1 base and J dropped 2 bases, with 12 bases sitting between them. Written as DNA, the CDR3 is TGCAGTGCTAGAGCCCTGGGTAGCGCCTACAATGAGCAGTTCTTC. Translating it yields CSARALGSAYNEQFF.

This clonotype was seen more than once but under ten times. This sequence joins TRBV11-2 and TRBJ2-1, with 7 positions matching TRBD1. The CDR3 sequence is 15 residues long. V dropped 1 base and J dropped 4; count of bases not matched to a gene: 4. CDR1 is SGHAT, CDR2 FQNNGV, per germline. The CDR3 loop reads CASSLAGTVYNEQFF. The CDR3 nucleotides are TGTGCCAGCAGCTTAGCGGGGACAGTTTACAATGAGCAGTTCTTC.

The chain employs TRBV5-4 and TRBJ1-4; no definite D call. The V end lost 3 bases, the J end lost 4 bases, and 10 bases lay between the germline ends. From germline, CDR1 is SGHNT and CDR2 YYREEE (reference sequence). The CDR3 loop spans 14 amino acids. The CDR3 spells CASSYPDRNEKLFF. The CDR3 DNA is TGTGCCAGCAGCTATCCGGACCGTAATGAAAAACTGTTTTTT.

This clonotype has only a few counts. The CDR3, as DNA: TGTGCCAGCAGCTTAGGCCTCTTGGATACGCAGTATTTT. Its translation: CASSLGLLDTQYF. V usage is TRBV7-9 and J usage is TRBJ2-3; D not certain. Germline loops: CDR1 SEHNR, CDR2 FQNEAQ (reference sequence). V lost 1 base to trimming and J lost 6 bases, with 8 bases between them. The CDR3 is made up of 13 amino acids.

This clonotype has a handful of counts. The chain couples TRBV28 to TRBJ1-2, with D hard to call. Germline CDR1 and CDR2: MDHEN and SYDVKM. Trimming removed 4 bases at V and 8 bases at J, with 11 bases between. The CDR3 is made up of 12 amino acids. CDR3 amino acids: CASSSPSEGYTF. The CDR3 DNA reads TGTGCCAGCAGTTCACCCTCGGAGGGCTACACCTTC.

This clonotype was seen a few times. The chain links TRBV7-9 to TRBJ1-1, with D perhaps matching TRBD1 (5 bases). The V gene's germline CDR1 is SEHNR and CDR2 FQNEAQ (reference sequence). This CDR3 has 14 amino acids. With 3 bases removed from V and 1 base from J, the gap between germline ends came to 9 bases. In nucleotides, the CDR3 is TGTGCCAGCAGCTTGAGACAGTCGAACACTGAAGCTTTCTTT. As protein: CASSLRQSNTEAFF. Looking up the rest from reference TRBV7-9 and TRBJ1-1 gives the full variable domain: DTGVSQNPRHKITKRGQNVTFRCDPISEHNRLYWYRQTLGQGPEFLTYFQNEAQLEKSRLLSDRFSAERPKGSFSTLEIQRTEQGDSAMYLCASSLRQSNTEAFFGQGTRLTVV.